This TCR beta chain was sequenced for a study of blood T cell repertoires in COVID-19. As for the study in general: Collection of acute and convalescent COVID-19 samples took place in the United States, Italy and Spain.

Profiling relied on immunoSEQ multiplex PCR, and the TCRdb table lists in-frame clones only, not all of them. Of roughly 150,000 clones listed, around 89% are singletons. CDR3 length: 17 residues. In germline, CDR1 is MDHEN, CDR2 SYDVKM. V was cut by 2 bases and J by 6 bases, with 20 bases left in between. The sequencing input was peripheral blood. V usage is TRBV28 and J usage is TRBJ2-1; weak D call: TRBD1 (5 bases). The TCR originated in a man between 18 and 29 years old with COVID-19, enrolled during active disease. The CDR3 region is CASSLGHLPYVVNEQFF. In DNA form, the CDR3 reads TGTGCCAGCAGTTTAGGACATTTGCCCTACGTTGTCAATGAGCAGTTCTTC.